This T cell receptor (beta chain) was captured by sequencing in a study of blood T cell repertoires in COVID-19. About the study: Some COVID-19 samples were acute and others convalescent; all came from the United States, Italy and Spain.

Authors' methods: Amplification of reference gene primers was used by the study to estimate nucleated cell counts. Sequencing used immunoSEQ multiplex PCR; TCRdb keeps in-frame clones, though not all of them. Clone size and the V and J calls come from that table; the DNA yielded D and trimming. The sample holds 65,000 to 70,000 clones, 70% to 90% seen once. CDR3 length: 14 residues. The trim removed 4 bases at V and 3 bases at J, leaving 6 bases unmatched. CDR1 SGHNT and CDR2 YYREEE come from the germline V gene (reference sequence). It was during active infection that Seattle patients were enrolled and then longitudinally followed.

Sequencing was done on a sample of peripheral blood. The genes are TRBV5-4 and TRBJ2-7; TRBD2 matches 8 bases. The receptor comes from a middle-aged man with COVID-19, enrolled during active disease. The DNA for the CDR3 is TGTGCCAGCAGCGGGGGACTAGAGGGCTACGAGCAGTACTTC. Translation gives CASSGGLEGYEQYF.